Below, one TCR beta chain is given with its context. This specimen comes from a study of blood T cell repertoires in COVID-19. Study background: Donors in the United States, Italy and Spain gave samples during acute or convalescent COVID-19. The analysed material was cDNA or gDNA that came from T cells, B-cell-depleted T cells, or PBMCs.

TCRdb keeps only in-frame clones here, not all; method: immunoSEQ multiplex PCR. Of approximately 180,000 clones listed, approximately 85% are singletons. This CDR3 spans 14 amino acids. V shed 1 base and J shed 2 bases, with 8 bases lying between them. Germline assignment: CDR1 SNHLY and CDR2 FYNNEI. The chain combines TRBV2 with TRBJ1-1, with D maybe TRBD1 (5 bases). Input material: peripheral blood. The sequence came from a human donor with active or convalescent COVID-19. The donor label of this sample is uncertain. CDR3 loop: CASSEGRGNTEAFF. For the CDR3, the DNA is TGTGCCAGCAGTGAAGGAAGGGGAAACACTGAAGCTTTCTTT.